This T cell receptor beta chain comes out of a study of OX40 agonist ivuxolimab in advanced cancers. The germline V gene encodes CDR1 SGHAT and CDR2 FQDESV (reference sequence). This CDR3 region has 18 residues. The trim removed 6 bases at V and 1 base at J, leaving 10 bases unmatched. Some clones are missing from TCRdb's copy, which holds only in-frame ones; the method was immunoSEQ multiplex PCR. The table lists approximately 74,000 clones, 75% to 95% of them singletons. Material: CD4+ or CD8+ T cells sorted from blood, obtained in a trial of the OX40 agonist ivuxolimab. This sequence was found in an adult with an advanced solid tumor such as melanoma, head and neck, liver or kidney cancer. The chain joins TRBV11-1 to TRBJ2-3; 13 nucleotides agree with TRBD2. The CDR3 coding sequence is TGTGCCAGCAGTCCAACTAGCGGGAGGGGCAGACGCACAGATACGCAGTATTTT. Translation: CASSPTSGRGRRTDTQYF. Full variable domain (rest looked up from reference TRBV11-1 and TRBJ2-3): EAEVAQSPRYKITEKSQAVAFWCDPISGHATLYWYRQILGQGPELLVQFQDESVVDDSQLPKDRFSAERLKGVDSTLKIQPAELGDSAMYLCASSPTSGRGRRTDTQYFGPGTRLTVL.